The source of this T cell receptor beta chain is a study of cytomegalovirus exposure and HLA in healthy donors. Overall study findings and caveats: Specificity for CMV antigens was confirmed in vitro for a few of the CMV-associated chains.

For this clone: Its target is not known.

Whereas donors were nominally healthy upon sampling, unrecorded immune exposures were probable. J gave up 0 bases and V 3 bases, and 6 bases lay outside the gene matches. CDR1 and CDR2 from the germline V gene are SGHDT and YYEEEE. This CDR3 contains 15 residues. PCR employed 60 Vbeta and 13 Jbeta primers. As processed by the authors: Later, an analysis found around 80 million unique TCR beta chains, and some 10 million of these were shared. Here immunoSEQ multiplex PCR was the method, and the copy in TCRdb shows in-frame clones only, minus some. For V, J and clone size, that table is used; D and trimming come from the DNA. The sample gives around 33,000 clones, 60% to 80% of which show up once; 7.5% to 9% is in the top ten.

The chain couples TRBV5-6 to TRBJ2-7; 7 positions match TRBD1. The sample was PBMCs. The TCR was taken from a woman aged 25 to 39 in good health and CMV-seropositive. CDR3 residues: CASSWTGSSSYEQYF. In nucleotides, the CDR3 is TGTGCCAGCAGCTGGACAGGCTCCAGCTCCTACGAGCAGTACTTC.